Shown below are 23 T cell receptor beta chains from a single sample sequenced in a study of cytomegalovirus exposure and HLA in healthy donors. Produced via immunoSEQ multiplex PCR; TCRdb's table is partial and in-frame only. The profile shows roughly 220,000 clones, around four fifths of them singletons. Sequencing used PBMCs. The receptors derive from a woman aged 25 to 39 in good health and CMV-seropositive.

The chain uses TRBV6-5 and TRBJ2-7; unclear D gene. This CDR3 spans 11 amino acids. The V gene lost 5 bases and the J gene lost 7 bases, with 9 bases spanning the gap. Per germline, CDR1 MNHEY and CDR2 SVGAGI. The CDR3 region is CASSQAREQYF. Written as DNA, the CDR3 is TGTGCCAGCAGTCAAGCTCGGGAGCAGTACTTC.

The CDR3 is CASSLGTGGADGYTF. The CDR3 DNA reads TGTGCCAGCAGTTTGGGGACAGGGGGCGCGGATGGCTACACCTTC. The chain carries TRBV27 and TRBJ1-2, with 12 positions matching TRBD1. The CDR3 is 15 residues long. The V gene's germline CDR1 is MNHEY and CDR2 SMNVEV (reference sequence). The junction had 5 bases not matched to a gene; V was cut back by 3 bases and J by 6 bases.

The chain recombines TRBV11-3 with TRBJ2-7; D gene ambiguous. The CDR3 extends over 14 amino acids. V dropped 1 base and J dropped 3 bases, with 10 bases sitting between them. The germline V gene encodes CDR1 SGHNT and CDR2 YENEEA. The CDR3 protein is CASSLGNYYYEQYF. CDR3 coding DNA: TGTGCCAGCAGCTTAGGGAATTACTACTACGAGCAGTACTTC.

This clone has a handful of counts. The chain uses TRBV2 and TRBJ2-7, with TRBD1 identical over 7 bases. Trimming took 7 bases from V and 4 from J; bases not matched to a gene: 4. This CDR3 is 12 amino acids long. Germline lookup yields CDR1 SNHLY and CDR2 FYNNEI. CDR3 region: CASTDRMYEQYF. The DNA for the CDR3 is TGTGCCAGCACGGACAGGATGTACGAGCAGTACTTC.

The chain recombines TRBV29-1 with TRBJ2-3, with TRBD2 identical over 10 bases. V dropped 6 bases and J dropped 0; count of bases not matched to a gene: 0. The CDR3 extends over 13 amino acids. Per the germline V gene, CDR1 is SQVTM and CDR2 is ANQGSEA. CDR3 in amino acids: CSVAGGSTDTQYF. The CDR3 DNA follows: TGCAGCGTAGCGGGAGGGAGCACAGATACGCAGTATTTT.

The chain carries TRBV7-6 and TRBJ1-1, with D uncertain. Germline loops: CDR1 SGHVS, CDR2 FNYEAQ. The CDR3 sequence is 13 residues long. Trimming removed 5 bases at V and 1 base at J, with 8 bases between. CDR3 in amino acids: CASSKDWNTEAFF. The CDR3 DNA reads TGTGCCAGCAGCAAGGACTGGAACACTGAAGCTTTCTTT. The full variable domain, completed using reference TRBV7-6 and TRBJ1-1, is GAGVSQSPRYKVTKRGQDVALRCDPISGHVSLYWYRQALGQGPEFLTYFNYEAQQDKSGLPNDRFSAERPEGSISTLTIQRTEQRDSAMYRCASSKDWNTEAFFGQGTRLTVV.

V usage is TRBV2 and J usage is TRBJ1-1, with a tentative D call TRBD1 (5 bases). Germline CDR1 reads SNHLY; CDR2 reads FYNNEI. V was clipped by 3 bases and J by 1 base, with 12 bases between them. The CDR3 runs to 15 residues. In nucleotides, the CDR3 is TGTGCCAGCAGTGAGCGTAGGACACCGAACACTGAAGCTTTCTTT. It encodes CASSERRTPNTEAFF.

The J gene is TRBJ1-4, the V gene TRBV28; 10 bases are shared with TRBD1. The CDR3 has 19 residues. Trimming removed 3 bases from V and 4 bases from J; junction bases left unmatched: 14. Germline loops: CDR1 MDHEN, CDR2 SYDVKM. The DNA for the CDR3 is TGTGCCAGCAGTTTTGTCAGGACAGGGGGTCGTACGGGTAATGAAAAACTGTTTTTT. This translates into CASSFVRTGGRTGNEKLFF.

The chain uses TRBV4-2 and TRBJ2-2; TRBD1 aligns across 10 bases. The length of the CDR3 is 17 residues. From germline, CDR1 is LGHNA and CDR2 YNFKEQ. V lost 3 bases, J lost 3 bases, and 7 bases stayed unmatched. The CDR3 bases are TGTGCCAGCAGCCAGCTTGGGGGACAGGGGTACACCGGGGAGCTGTTTTTT. It encodes CASSQLGGQGYTGELFF.

The chain joins TRBV29-1 to TRBJ1-1, with D possibly TRBD1 on 5 matching bases. The CDR3 length is 12 residues. CDR1 is SQVTM and CDR2 is ANQGSEA in the germline V gene. V gave up 3 bases and J gave up 4 bases, with 9 bases separating them. CDR3 amino acids: CSVDTGPTEAFF. Written as DNA, the CDR3 is TGCAGCGTTGATACGGGACCCACTGAAGCTTTCTTT.

The chain carries TRBV30 and TRBJ1-5; 8 positions match TRBD1. The germline CDR1 and CDR2 sequences are GTSNPN and SVGIG (reference sequence). V lost 0 bases to trimming and J lost 4 bases; unmatched junction nucleotides: 5. There are 15 residues in the CDR3. CDR3 DNA: TGTGCCTGGAGTGTACCGACAGGGGTGAATCAGCCCCAGCATTTT. Translation: CAWSVPTGVNQPQHF.

The chain joins TRBV9 to TRBJ2-1, with 8 bases aligning to TRBD2. The CDR3 has 15 amino acids. J gave up 3 bases and V 4 bases, and 6 bases lay outside the gene matches. In germline, CDR1 is SGDLS, CDR2 YYNGEE. The CDR3 DNA reads TGTGCCAGCAGCCCCCCCGGGAGGGACTACAATGAGCAGTTCTTC. Residues: CASSPPGRDYNEQFF.

This chain links TRBV7-2 with TRBJ2-7; TRBD1 is a possible D gene (6 bases). This CDR3 comprises 15 residues. The germline V and J ends were trimmed by 3 bases and 0 bases, with 12 bases remaining between them. In germline, CDR1 is SGHTA, CDR2 FQGNSA. The CDR3, as DNA: TGTGCCAGCAGCTTGGGACAACCAAGCTCCTACGAGCAGTACTTC. Translating gives CASSLGQPSSYEQYF.

The chain combines TRBV6-1 with TRBJ2-2; 10 bases agree with TRBD2. V was pared by 7 bases and J by 7 bases, with 9 bases of the junction left unmatched. Germline values: CDR1 MNHNS, CDR2 SASEGT. This CDR3 spans 15 amino acids. CDR3 residues: CASIPGLASDGELFF. DNA for the CDR3: TGTGCCAGCATACCGGGACTAGCGTCCGACGGGGAGCTGTTTTTT.

The table lists this clone with a count of one. The chain recombines TRBV4-1 with TRBJ2-3, with D maybe TRBD2 (5 bases). Looked up from germline, CDR1 is MGHRA and CDR2 is YSYEKL. Between the trimmed V and J ends, which lost 8 bases and 6 bases, there was a span of 15 bases. The CDR3 runs to 13 residues. The CDR3 here is CASSLGASDTQYF. Here the CDR3 DNA reads TGCGCCAGCTCCTTGGGAGCGTCGGATACGCAGTATTTT.

In this sample, this clone turned up a few times. The V call is TRBV2, the J call TRBJ2-3; D is perhaps TRBD1 or TRBD2 (5 bases each). The CDR3 loop spans 15 amino acids. CDR1 and CDR2 (germline): SNHLY, FYNNEI. Trimming pared 8 bases from V and 6 bases from J, leaving 21 bases between. This chain's CDR3 is CASPNGLTEGDTQYF. Written as DNA, the CDR3 is TGTGCCAGCCCGAACGGGTTGACAGAGGGGGATACGCAGTATTTT.

V is TRBV9 and J is TRBJ2-1, with 10 bases fitting TRBD2. Germline lookup yields CDR1 SGDLS and CDR2 YYNGEE. The trim removed 4 bases at V and 8 bases at J, leaving 9 bases unmatched. The length of the CDR3 is 15 residues. The CDR3 DNA reads as TGTGCCAGCAGCCCCAGGCAGCGGGAGGGGTATGAGCAGTTCTTC. This gives the protein CASSPRQREGYEQFF.

The V gene is TRBV7-9, the J gene TRBJ2-5, with D perhaps matching TRBD1 or TRBD2 (6 bases each). Trimming took off 5 bases at V and 7 bases at J, with 17 bases between the two ends. The CDR3 is 14 residues long. Germline assignment: CDR1 SEHNR and CDR2 FQNEAQ (reference sequence). The CDR3 here is CASSRGASRGTQYF. CDR3 bases: TGTGCCAGCAGCAGGGGGGCTTCCCGGGGGACCCAGTACTTC.

The chain recombines TRBV12-5 with TRBJ2-7; D not resolved. V was pared by 5 bases and J by 3 bases, with 8 bases between. The CDR3 spans 12 residues. The germline V gene has CDR1 LGHNT and CDR2 FRNRAP. The CDR3 nucleotides are TGTGCTAGTGGTCTCCAGGTCTACGAGCAGTACTTC. It translates to CASGLQVYEQYF. Full variable domain (rest looked up from reference TRBV12-5 and TRBJ2-7): DARVTQTPRHKVTEMGQEVTMRCQPILGHNTVFWYRQTMMQGLELLAYFRNRAPLDDSGMPKDRFSAEMPDATLATLKIQPSEPRDSAVYFCASGLQVYEQYFGPGTRLTVT.

As regards this clone: This same CDR3 is encoded by further DNA sequences in the sample. The gene calls are TRBV5-1 and TRBJ1-1, with D perhaps TRBD1 (5 bases). The CDR3 runs 12 residues. V shed 2 bases and J shed 6 bases, with 8 bases lying between them. Germline V CDR1 and CDR2: SGHRS, YFSETQ. The CDR3 nucleotides read TGCGCCAGCAGCTTAGAGGGGTCTGAAGCTTTCTTT. Its translation is CASSLEGSEAFF.

V usage is TRBV29-1 and J usage is TRBJ1-2, with 7 bases that match TRBD1. Germline V CDR1 and CDR2: SQVTM, ANQGSEA. The length of the CDR3 is 13 residues. V was pared by 6 bases and J by 0 bases, with 4 bases of the junction left unmatched. CDR3 amino acids: CSVRDRANYGYTF. CDR3 DNA sequence: TGCAGCGTCAGGGACAGAGCTAACTATGGCTACACCTTC.

This clone was counted once. The chain couples TRBV7-9 to TRBJ1-2, with 8 bases aligning to TRBD1. Germline V gives CDR1 SEHNR, CDR2 FQNEAQ (reference sequence). The CDR3 totals 16 residues. After removal of 4 bases from V and 3 bases from J, the junction contained 10 bases not matched to a gene. CDR3 sequence (DNA): TGTGCCAGCAGCTCCACAATCGGGGACAGGTACTATGGCTACACCTTC. Its protein product is CASSSTIGDRYYGYTF.

This clone has a handful of counts. The chain combines TRBV30 with TRBJ1-2; the D is unclear. The CDR3 totals 13 residues. Germline CDR1 and CDR2: GTSNPN and SVGIG (reference sequence). V lost 3 bases, J lost 1 base, and 9 bases lay in between. CDR3 sequence (DNA): TGTGCCTGGAGACTCGGACTTAACTATGGCTACACCTTC. As protein: CAWRLGLNYGYTF.